These 14 T cell receptor beta chains came from one sample sequenced in a study of breast tumors, draining lymph nodes, adjacent tissues. TCRdb re-analysed the multiplex PCR reads in MiXCR, keeping a single row per CDR3 protein. The sample lists around 140,000 distinct CDR3 sequences, 20% to 25% occurring once. Samples came from axillary lymph nodes draining the breast cancer. Material: axillary lymph node tissue. The receptors were gathered from a female donor with breast cancer. Some clones in this sample may be carry-over from other donors' samples.

In the case of this clonotype: A much larger clone lies a single base off, so this may be a read error. The CDR3 spells CASSENPGYGYTF. The DNA for the CDR3 is TGCGCCAGCAGTGAGAACCCCGGCTATGGCTACACCTTC. The chain couples TRBV10-1 to TRBJ1-2; D uncertain. Germline V gene lookup returns CDR1 WNHNN and CDR2 SYGVQD (reference sequence). The CDR3 is 13 amino acids. V was trimmed by 2 bases and J by 4 bases, leaving 8 bases between them.

This clonotype occurred many times. The V call is TRBV20-1, the J call TRBJ1-5, with a tentative D call TRBD1 (6 bases). There are 14 residues in the CDR3. Trimming removed 1 base from V and 0 bases from J, with 7 bases in between. CDR1 DFQATT and CDR2 SNEGSKA come from the germline V gene (reference sequence). DNA for the CDR3: TGCAGTGCTAGAGGGGGGCTTAGCAATCAGCCCCAGCATTTT. Translated, it gives CSARGGLSNQPQHF.

This clonotype has a count of ten or more. The V and J genes are TRBV9 and TRBJ2-2, with D hard to call. Germline values: CDR1 SGDLS, CDR2 YYNGEE. The length of the CDR3 is 16 residues. Trimming took off 3 bases at V and 3 bases at J, with 15 bases between the two ends. CDR3: CASSATPERDTGELFF. CDR3 in DNA: TGTGCCAGCAGCGCCACCCCGGAAAGGGACACCGGGGAGCTGTTTTTT.

This clonotype showed up many times. The rearrangement links TRBV20-1 to TRBJ2-7; weak D call: TRBD2 (5 bases). V was shortened by 6 bases and J by 4 bases, with 10 bases between the two germline ends. Per the germline V gene, CDR1 is DFQATT and CDR2 is SNEGSKA (reference sequence). This CDR3 comprises 11 residues. CDR3 DNA sequence: TGCAGTGCGATTCGGGGTTACGAGCAGTACTTC. Its protein is CSAIRGYEQYF.

The chain couples TRBV28 to TRBJ1-1; 8 bases line up with TRBD1. With 4 bases clipped from V and 2 bases from J, the junction kept 12 bases outside the gene matches. This CDR3 contains 17 residues. Looked up from germline, CDR1 is MDHEN and CDR2 is SYDVKM. The CDR3 nucleotides read TGTGCCAGCAGTTCACCGCGGCAGACAGGGGTAAACACTGAAGCTTTCTTT. It is translated as CASSSPRQTGVNTEAFF.

This clonotype was detected only a few times. V usage is TRBV19 and J usage is TRBJ2-6; a weak D match, TRBD1 (5 bases). V lost 3 bases to trimming and J lost 0 bases, with 15 bases between them. In germline, CDR1 is LNHDA, CDR2 SQIVND (reference sequence). This CDR3 has 18 amino acids. CDR3 bases: TGTGCCAGTAGTATTGTCACAGGACCAACCTCTGGGGCCAACGTCCTGACTTTC. This translates into CASSIVTGPTSGANVLTF.

The chain combines TRBV12-3 or TRBV12-4 with TRBJ1-3; possibly TRBD1 for D (6 bases). The CDR3 totals 16 residues. Between the trimmed V and J ends, which lost 4 bases and 4 bases, there was a span of 17 bases. The CDR3 bases are TGTGCCAGCAGTTGTTACCCCGGCCAGGGGGGAAACACCATATATTTT. As protein: CASSCYPGQGGNTIYF.

In its sample, this clonotype was seen many times. The genes are TRBV9 and TRBJ2-1; 9 positions agree with TRBD2. The V segment lost 2 bases and the J segment 3 bases; nucleotides outside the gene matches: 3. Germline lookup yields CDR1 SGDLS and CDR2 YYNGEE. The CDR3 length is 15 residues. The CDR3 nucleotides read TGTGCCAGCAGCGTTGGGACTAGCAGCTACAATGAGCAGTTCTTC. This encodes CASSVGTSSYNEQFF.

About this clonotype: A much larger clone differs by one base, so this may be a read error. The chain has TRBV27 and TRBJ2-3; D perhaps matches TRBD1 (6 bases). The germline V gene has CDR1 MNHEY and CDR2 SMNVEV (reference sequence). This CDR3 has 15 amino acids. CDR3 sequence (DNA): TGTGTCAGCAGGCACAGGGTCTTTTTCTCAGATACGCAGTATTTT. It specifies CVSRHRVFFSDTQYF.

This clonotype turned up a few times. It may be a read error: a sequence one base away is much more abundant. The chain recombines TRBV20-1 with TRBJ2-1; the D is unclear. Deletions cut 6 bases from V and 4 bases from J, with 4 bases between. Germline V gene sequence: CDR1 DFQATT, CDR2 SNEGSKA (reference sequence). The CDR3 runs to 10 residues. The CDR3, as DNA: TGCAGTGCCACTTACAATGAGCAGTTCTTC. This sequence encodes CSATYNEQFF.

This clonotype turned up a few times. The chain uses TRBV18 and TRBJ2-7, with 9 nucleotides matching TRBD1. J was trimmed by 4 bases and V by 2 bases; bases with no gene match: 9. The CDR3 is made up of 16 amino acids. Looked up from germline, CDR1 is KGHSH and CDR2 is LQKENI. The CDR3 region is CASSPTAGTGFYEQYF. CDR3 DNA: TGTGCCAGCTCACCAACCGCCGGGACAGGGTTTTACGAGCAGTACTTC.

This clonotype was observed a handful of times. The CDR3 spells CAWRRASEQFF. The CDR3 nucleotides are TGTGCCTGGAGACGGGCTTCCGAGCAGTTCTTC. The chain employs TRBV30 and TRBJ2-1; D is undetermined. The CDR3 is 11 residues long. Looked up from germline, CDR1 is GTSNPN and CDR2 is SVGIG (reference sequence). V lost 3 bases and J lost 10, with 10 bases in between.

This clonotype occurred many times. The V call is TRBV5-6, the J call TRBJ2-7, with 9 bases fitting TRBD1. Per the germline V gene, CDR1 is SGHDT and CDR2 is YYEEEE. The CDR3 contains 13 residues. V was clipped by 4 bases and J by 4 bases; unmatched bases: 3. CDR3 region: CASSTGTGYEQYF. For the CDR3, the DNA is TGTGCCAGCAGCACCGGGACAGGGTACGAGCAGTACTTC.

This clonotype has ten or more counts. The rearrangement uses TRBV7-9 and TRBJ2-5, with TRBD1 identical over 11 bases. Germline lookup yields CDR1 SEHNR and CDR2 FQNEAQ (reference sequence). Losses at the gene ends were 6 bases for V and 2 bases for J; bases not matched to a gene: 8. CDR3 length: 16 residues. This CDR3 is CASRSGTGGIQETQYF. CDR3 bases: TGTGCCAGCAGATCCGGGACAGGGGGTATACAAGAGACCCAGTACTTC.